The next 20 T cell receptor beta chains were all read from a single sample in a study of blood T cell repertoires in COVID-19. This table comes from immunoSEQ multiplex PCR, and its TCRdb copy is limited to in-frame clones, with some not included. The data contain fewer than 200,000 clones, approximately 90% of them seen just once; the ten biggest clones take up about 4.6%. Material: peripheral blood. The receptors come from a man between 25 and 39 years old with COVID-19, enrolled during active disease.

V gene TRBV21-1 combines with J gene TRBJ2-5; the table's D call, TRBD2, was not checked against the DNA. TRBV21-1 is a pseudogene. The CDR3 is made up of 8 amino acids. For the CDR3, the DNA is TGTGCCAGCAGCAAACCCGACTTC. This translates into CASSKPDF.

V usage is TRBV2 and J usage is TRBJ2-3, with D maybe TRBD2 (6 bases). V lost 7 bases, J lost 3 bases, and 17 bases lay in between. In germline, CDR1 is SNHLY, CDR2 FYNNEI. This CDR3 region has 15 residues. This chain's CDR3 is CASNLGGWSTDTQYF. For the CDR3, the DNA is TGTGCCAGCAATCTTGGAGGGTGGAGTACAGATACGCAGTATTTT. Complete variable domain (other parts from reference TRBV2 and TRBJ2-3): EPEVTQTPSHQVTQMGQEVILRCVPISNHLYFYWYRQILGQKVEFLVSFYNNEISEKSEIFDDQFSVERPDGSNFTLKIRSTKLEDSAMYFCASNLGGWSTDTQYFGPGTRLTVL.

This clone was found once. The rearrangement links TRBV6-5 to TRBJ2-2, with TRBD2 as a possible D gene (5 bases). The length of the CDR3 is 15 residues. V gave up 6 bases and J gave up 0 bases, with 11 bases separating them. The germline gives CDR1 MNHEY, CDR2 SVGAGI. CDR3 loop: CASSPAVANTGELFF. The CDR3 DNA reads as TGTGCCAGCAGCCCAGCGGTGGCGAACACCGGGGAGCTGTTTTTT.

The V call is TRBV6-6, the J call TRBJ2-7; unclear D gene. Germline V gene lookup returns CDR1 MNHNY and CDR2 SVGAGI (reference sequence). V lost 0 bases and J lost 3, with 6 bases in between. CDR3 length: 13 residues. The CDR3 DNA is TGTGCCAGCAGTTACTCGTCAGACTACGAGCAGTACTTC. Its protein is CASSYSSDYEQYF.

This sequence joins TRBV6-6 and TRBJ1-4; D perhaps matches TRBD1 (5 bases). In germline, CDR1 is MNHNY, CDR2 SVGAGI (reference sequence). The CDR3 runs 14 residues. Trimming shortened V by 6 bases and J by 3 bases, and 11 bases separated the two germline ends. CDR3 residues: CASSRGGANEKLFF. The DNA for the CDR3 is TGTGCCAGCAGCCGGGGGGGGGCTAATGAAAAACTGTTTTTT.

V is TRBV19 and J is TRBJ2-6; tentatively, D is TRBD1 (5 bases). The CDR3 sequence is 13 residues long. Trimming removed 6 bases at V and 6 bases at J, with 9 bases between. Per the germline V gene, CDR1 is LNHDA and CDR2 is SQIVND (reference sequence). The CDR3, as DNA: TGTGCCAGTAGCCTTGGGGCGGCCAACGTCCTGACTTTC. This gives the protein CASSLGAANVLTF.

The V and J genes are TRBV7-9 and TRBJ1-2; TRBD1 is a possible D gene (6 bases). With 5 bases removed from V and 4 bases from J, the gap between germline ends came to 20 bases. The V gene's germline CDR1 is SEHNR and CDR2 FQNEAQ (reference sequence). The CDR3 has 16 residues. The CDR3: CASSHRGGASAYGYTF. In DNA form, the CDR3 reads TGTGCCAGCAGCCATAGAGGGGGGGCGTCGGCCTATGGCTACACCTTC.

The rearrangement uses TRBV6-4 and TRBJ2-2, with 9 bases that match TRBD2. Germline CDR1 MRHNA, CDR2 SNTAGT. CDR3 length: 16 amino acids. J lost 7 bases, V lost 0 bases, and 6 bases had no gene match. CDR3 DNA sequence: TGTGCCAGCAGTGACTCGGCTAGCGGGATGAGCGGGGAGCTGTTTTTT. Translated: CASSDSASGMSGELFF.

The chain joins TRBV2 to TRBJ1-6; no clear D. Germline CDR1 is SNHLY and CDR2 is FYNNEI. V dropped 5 bases and J dropped 11 bases, with 13 bases sitting between them. CDR3 length: 13 residues. The CDR3 DNA reads as TGTGCCAGCAGTTTAGGGTTCGGGACACCCCTCCACTTT. Translating it yields CASSLGFGTPLHF.

This clone appeared a single time. The chain employs TRBV5-5 and TRBJ2-7; 7 bases agree with TRBD2. The CDR3 has 15 amino acids. V gave up 5 bases and J gave up 4 bases; unmatched junction bases: 12. CDR1 SGHKS and CDR2 YYEKEE come from the germline V gene (reference sequence). In DNA form, the CDR3 reads TGTGCCAGCAGTCTCCGGGGCGGGGGTGCGTACGAGCAGTACTTC. Its translation is CASSLRGGGAYEQYF.

This clone came up a few times. The rearrangement links TRBV18 to TRBJ1-4; D is unresolved. The V end lost 1 base, the J end lost 3 bases, and 6 bases lay between the germline ends. CDR3 length: 14 amino acids. Germline V CDR1 and CDR2: KGHSH, LQKENI. DNA of the CDR3: TGTGCCAGCTCACCACAGGAGTCTAATGAAAAACTGTTTTTT. Amino acid sequence: CASSPQESNEKLFF.

V usage is TRBV4-2 and J usage is TRBJ2-7, with 7 bases aligning to TRBD1. V was clipped by 0 bases and J by 4 bases; unmatched bases: 9. CDR1 is LGHNA and CDR2 is YNFKEQ in the germline V gene. This CDR3 contains 16 residues. In DNA, the CDR3 is TGTGCCAGCAGCCAAGATCAAGGGGGCAAAGGGTACGAGCAGTACTTC. This sequence encodes CASSQDQGGKGYEQYF.

J is TRBJ1-1 and V is TRBV29-1, with 8 bases that match TRBD1. The germline CDR1 and CDR2 sequences are SQVTM and ANQGSEA. V trimming: 4 bases; J trimming: 0 bases; junction bases outside the gene matches: 7. The CDR3 loop spans 15 amino acids. Here the CDR3 reads CSVVWTGLMNTEAFF. DNA for the CDR3: TGCAGCGTTGTTTGGACAGGGTTGATGAACACTGAAGCTTTCTTT. Combining the CDR3 with reference TRBV29-1 and TRBJ1-1 gives the whole variable domain SAVISQKPSRDICQRGTSLTIQCQVDSQVTMMFWYRQQPGQSLTLIATANQGSEATYESGFVIDKFPISRPNLTFSTLTVSNMSPEDSSIYLCSVVWTGLMNTEAFFGQGTRLTVV.

The J gene is TRBJ2-1, the V gene TRBV16; maybe TRBD1 (6 bases). The CDR3 sequence is 14 residues long. Germline V gives CDR1 KGHSY, CDR2 FQNENV. V lost 4 bases and J lost 2, with 9 bases in between. CDR3 DNA: TGTGCCAGCAGCCCAGGGGAGCCCTACAATGAGCAGTTCTTC. This translates into CASSPGEPYNEQFF.

The chain carries TRBV7-2 and TRBJ1-3, with no clear D. The length of the CDR3 is 15 residues. Looked up from germline, CDR1 is SGHTA and CDR2 is FQGNSA. Trimming shortened V by 4 bases and J by 0 bases, and 10 bases separated the two germline ends. CDR3 residues: CASSYTGNSGNTIYF. CDR3 coding DNA: TGTGCCAGCAGCTATACCGGGAACTCTGGAAACACCATATATTTT. Together with reference TRBV7-2 and TRBJ1-3, the CDR3 gives the full variable domain: GAGVSQSPSNKVTEKGKDVELRCDPISGHTALYWYRQSLGQGLEFLIYFQGNSAPDKSGLPSDRFSAERTGGSVSTLTIQRTQQEDSAVYLCASSYTGNSGNTIYFGEGSWLTVV.

The J gene is TRBJ2-6, the V gene TRBV4-3; the match to TRBD1 covers 7 bases. J was trimmed by 0 bases and V by 0 bases; bases with no gene match: 17. Germline V gene data show CDR1 as LGHNA and CDR2 as YSLEER. CDR3 length: 22 residues. The CDR3 spells CASSQDNYPGQTPRSGANVLTF. The CDR3 DNA reads TGCGCCAGCAGCCAAGATAATTATCCGGGACAGACTCCCCGCTCTGGGGCCAACGTCCTGACTTTC.

The rearrangement uses TRBV9 and TRBJ1-2; 7 bases fit TRBD1. The ends lost 4 bases at V and 4 bases at J; junction bases unmatched: 4. Germline V CDR1 and CDR2: SGDLS, YYNGEE. The length of the CDR3 is 13 residues. The CDR3 DNA reads as TGTGCCAGCAGCCAGGGACAGTCCTATGGCTACACCTTC. Protein: CASSQGQSYGYTF.

This rearrangement joins TRBV7-2 to TRBJ2-1; D is possibly TRBD2 (5 bases). Germline lookup yields CDR1 SGHTA and CDR2 FQGNSA. This CDR3 has 14 residues. V lost 0 bases and J lost 6, with 9 bases in between. CDR3 sequence reads: CASSLAGILNEQFF. The CDR3 DNA is TGTGCCAGCAGCTTAGCCGGGATCCTCAATGAGCAGTTCTTC.

The chain uses TRBV6-5 and TRBJ1-6; 8 bases map to TRBD1. V shed 7 bases and J 7 bases; nucleotides not matched to a gene: 9. The germline gives CDR1 MNHEY, CDR2 SVGAGI. The CDR3 is 15 amino acids. The CDR3 loop reads CASKGRGTGNSPLHF. CDR3 sequence (DNA): TGTGCCAGCAAGGGGAGGGGGACAGGAAATTCACCCCTCCACTTT.

This clone was detected only a few times. This sequence joins TRBV5-4 and TRBJ2-4; D not resolved. The length of the CDR3 is 16 residues. Trimming pared 0 bases from V and 0 bases from J, leaving 10 bases between. CDR1 and CDR2 (germline): SGHNT, YYREEE (reference sequence). The CDR3 spells CASSLDPTLAKNIQYF. The CDR3 nucleotides are TGTGCCAGCAGCTTGGACCCTACCCTAGCCAAAAACATTCAGTACTTC.